The 30 T cell receptor beta chains listed next were all sequenced from one sample in a study of blood T cell repertoires in COVID-19. The assay was immunoSEQ multiplex PCR, and TCRdb's table has in-frame clones only and misses some. The sample lists under 450,000 clones; more than 85% were seen once. Source material: PBMCs or T cells enriched from blood (not recorded which). Receptors were obtained from a woman between 40 and 55 years old who had been exposed to COVID-19.

The J gene is TRBJ2-1, the V gene TRBV9, with 14 bases that match TRBD2. The CDR3 loop spans 17 amino acids. Germline V lookup: CDR1 SGDLS, CDR2 YYNGEE. V trimming: 4 bases; J trimming: 6 bases; junction bases outside the gene matches: 9. The CDR3 nucleotides read TGTGCCAGCAGCCCAGGGACTAGCGGGAGTTCCCGCAATGAGCAGTTCTTC. Translation: CASSPGTSGSSRNEQFF.

The CDR3: CAWSTGAWGQPQHF. DNA for the CDR3: TGTGCCTGGAGTACAGGGGCATGGGGTCAGCCCCAGCATTTT. The chain has TRBV30 and TRBJ1-5, with 7 nucleotides matching TRBD1. This CDR3 region has 14 residues. Germline values: CDR1 GTSNPN, CDR2 SVGIG (reference sequence). Losses at the gene ends were 2 bases for V and 6 bases for J; bases not matched to a gene: 7.

This chain connects TRBV2 to TRBJ2-3; D remains ambiguous. The CDR3 has 15 amino acids. The germline V gene has CDR1 SNHLY and CDR2 FYNNEI. V gave up 3 bases and J gave up 0 bases, with 10 bases separating them. The CDR3 here is CASSDGRMSTDTQYF. As DNA, the CDR3 is TGTGCCAGCAGTGATGGCAGGATGAGCACAGATACGCAGTATTTT.

The rearrangement links TRBV19 to TRBJ1-2; 7 bases align to TRBD1. The V gene end was trimmed by 8 bases and the J gene end by 7 bases; junction bases not matched to a gene: 13. The CDR3 covers 14 residues. Germline V CDR1 and CDR2: LNHDA, SQIVND (reference sequence). The CDR3 DNA reads as TGTGCCAGTCTCCTCGGGGCAGGGGGAGGTGGCTACACCTTC. Its protein is CASLLGAGGGGYTF.

This rearrangement joins TRBV5-1 to TRBJ1-6; D not resolved. The germline V gene has CDR1 SGHRS and CDR2 YFSETQ. Trimming took 2 bases from V and 6 from J, leaving 12 bases between them. This CDR3 is 15 amino acids long. DNA for the CDR3: TGCGCCAGCAGCTTCGGGTCTCCGCCTAATTCACCCCTCCACTTT. Protein sequence: CASSFGSPPNSPLHF.

This rearrangement joins TRBV7-9 to TRBJ1-6; unclear D gene. V was trimmed by 5 bases and J by 9 bases, leaving 14 bases between them. The germline gives CDR1 SEHNR, CDR2 FQNEAQ (reference sequence). There are 14 residues in the CDR3. CDR3 DNA sequence: TGTGCCAGCAGCCCTGGACTCGAGATTTCACCCCTCCACTTT. This encodes CASSPGLEISPLHF.

This chain joins TRBV19 and TRBJ1-5, with 8 bases that match TRBD1. CDR1 is LNHDA and CDR2 is SQIVND in the germline V gene (reference sequence). V shed 3 bases, J shed 11 bases, and the junction held 6 bases outside the gene matches. The CDR3 consists of 13 residues. The CDR3 protein is CASSMQGAISQHF. For the CDR3, the DNA is TGTGCCAGTAGTATGCAGGGGGCTATATCCCAGCATTTT.

This chain joins TRBV2 and TRBJ1-2; the match to TRBD1 covers 11 bases. Germline V gives CDR1 SNHLY, CDR2 FYNNEI. J was trimmed by 1 base and V by 10 bases; bases with no gene match: 8. This CDR3 has 15 residues. The CDR3 region has the DNA TGTGCCACCACCCGGGACAGGGGGTTTAACTATGGCTACACCTTC. Amino acid sequence: CATTRDRGFNYGYTF.

This clone was counted a single time. V and J are TRBV3-1 (or the pseudogene TRBV3-2) and TRBJ2-3, with D possibly being TRBD2 (6 bases). Germline CDR1 reads LGHDT; CDR2 reads YNNKEL (reference sequence). Deletions cut 5 bases from V and 5 bases from J, with 11 bases between. The CDR3 has 13 amino acids. The CDR3 region is CASSSTGLDTQYF. CDR3 sequence (DNA): TGTGCCAGCAGCTCAACGGGACTAGATACGCAGTATTTT.

The rearrangement joins TRBV25-1 to TRBJ1-2, with D perhaps TRBD1 (6 bases). Deletions cut 9 bases from V and 8 bases from J, with 16 bases between. Germline CDR1 and CDR2: MGHDK and SYGVNS. The CDR3 is 12 residues long. DNA of the CDR3: TGTGCCAGAGAGCAGGGGCCGTCGGGCTACACCTTC. It encodes CAREQGPSGYTF.

This clone appeared a few times. The chain links TRBV30 to TRBJ1-2; no reliable D call. CDR1 and CDR2 from the germline V gene are GTSNPN and SVGIG (reference sequence). This CDR3 has 14 residues. V was trimmed by 2 bases and J by 4 bases, leaving 14 bases between them. CDR3 protein: CAWSTPGGFYGYTF. CDR3 bases: TGTGCCTGGAGTACCCCGGGAGGCTTCTATGGCTACACCTTC.

This chain uses TRBV2 with TRBJ2-6; 7 bases agree with TRBD2. Per the germline V gene, CDR1 is SNHLY and CDR2 is FYNNEI. V lost 7 bases and J lost 2; bases outside the gene matches: 5. CDR3 length: 15 residues. The CDR3, as DNA: TGTGCCAGCATCCTGGGGGGGACTGGGGCCAACGTCCTGACTTTC. Translating gives CASILGGTGANVLTF.

This chain links TRBV6-5 with TRBJ1-6, with a possible D match to TRBD1 (6 bases). Trimming pared 2 bases from V and 7 bases from J, leaving 12 bases between. The V gene's germline CDR1 is MNHEY and CDR2 SVGAGI. CDR3 length: 15 amino acids. In DNA, the CDR3 is TGTGCCAGCAGTTACCAGGACAGTATCAATTCACCCCTCCACTTT. Translation gives CASSYQDSINSPLHF.

This chain uses TRBV9 with TRBJ2-1; a possible D gene is TRBD1 (5 bases). The CDR3 is 15 residues long. The germline gives CDR1 SGDLS, CDR2 YYNGEE. V was clipped by 0 bases and J by 6 bases, with 13 bases between them. The CDR3 DNA sequence: TGTGCCAGCAGCGTAGAGCCAGGGTATCCCAATGAGCAGTTCTTC. Encoded protein: CASSVEPGYPNEQFF.

This clone was observed a handful of times. The chain employs TRBV7-2 and TRBJ2-1; TRBD2 aligns across 8 bases. The germline CDR1 and CDR2 sequences are SGHTA and FQGNSA. The CDR3 spans 15 residues. The junction had 9 bases not matched to a gene; V was cut back by 3 bases and J by 8 bases. The CDR3 nucleotides are TGTGCCAGCAGCTTTGCAGCGGGAGTTACGTATGAGCAGTTCTTC. Translated, it gives CASSFAAGVTYEQFF.

The chain joins TRBV19 to TRBJ1-4; TRBD1 matches at 9 bases. The CDR3 consists of 14 residues. The V gene end was trimmed by 5 bases and the J gene end by 12 bases; junction bases not matched to a gene: 10. Germline V gene data show CDR1 as LNHDA and CDR2 as SQIVND (reference sequence). Here the CDR3 reads CASSLTGGAGELFF. DNA of the CDR3: TGTGCCAGTAGTCTCACAGGGGGCGCGGGGGAACTGTTTTTT.

V gene TRBV30 combines with J gene TRBJ1-1, with D perhaps TRBD1 (6 bases). The germline CDR1 and CDR2 sequences are GTSNPN and SVGIG (reference sequence). The CDR3 runs 17 residues. V was clipped by 2 bases and J by 0 bases, with 19 bases between them. The CDR3 DNA is TGTGCCTGGAGTCTGAGTAGGACAGAAGGAATGAACACTGAAGCTTTCTTT. This translates into CAWSLSRTEGMNTEAFF.

The rearrangement uses TRBV11-3 and TRBJ2-4; 7 bases fit TRBD1. CDR1 and CDR2 from the germline V gene are SGHNT and YENEEA. The V and J ends lost 2 bases and 0 bases, in that order; junction bases with no gene match: 1. The CDR3 contains 15 residues. In DNA, the CDR3 is TGTGCCAGCAGCTTACAGGGGGTAGCCAAAAACATTCAGTACTTC. Translated: CASSLQGVAKNIQYF.

V is TRBV9 and J is TRBJ2-7; TRBD2 aligns across 14 bases. Trimming cost V 0 bases and J 4 bases; bases outside gene matches: 9. Germline CDR1 SGDLS, CDR2 YYNGEE. The CDR3 is 18 residues long. The DNA for the CDR3 is TGTGCCAGCAGCGTAGCCGGGACTAGCGGGGGCGACGGGTACGAGCAGTACTTC. Translating gives CASSVAGTSGGDGYEQYF.

This sequence joins TRBV21-1 and TRBJ1-1. TRBV21-1 is labeled a pseudogene. The CDR3 consists of 14 residues. CDR3 DNA sequence: TGTGCCAGCAGTATTCATAGCATGAACACTGAAGCTTTCTTT. Its translation is CASSIHSMNTEAFF.

The chain uses TRBV6-5 and TRBJ1-3; perhaps TRBD1 as D (5 bases). This CDR3 is 13 amino acids long. Germline-derived CDR1 and CDR2 are MNHEY and SVGAGI. The V gene lost 5 bases and the J gene lost 8 bases, with 13 bases spanning the gap. CDR3: CASSQGLADTIYF. The CDR3 nucleotides read TGTGCCAGCAGTCAGGGACTGGCCGACACCATATATTTT.

V is TRBV19 and J is TRBJ2-7; D is perhaps TRBD1 (6 bases). The V end lost 6 bases, the J end lost 5 bases, and 17 bases lay between the germline ends. This CDR3 comprises 14 residues. Germline CDR1 and CDR2: LNHDA and SQIVND (reference sequence). This CDR3 is CASRGATATDEQYF. CDR3 in DNA: TGTGCCAGTAGGGGGGCCACGGCCACGGACGAGCAGTACTTC.

J is TRBJ2-1 and V is TRBV14; 7 bases are a match to TRBD2. V was clipped by 1 base and J by 4 bases; unmatched bases: 1. The CDR3 spans 14 residues. Looked up from germline, CDR1 is SGHDN and CDR2 is FVKESK. For the CDR3, the DNA is TGTGCCAGCAGCCAAGCGGGGGGTTACAATGAGCAGTTCTTC. Encoded protein: CASSQAGGYNEQFF.

V gene TRBV3-1 (or the pseudogene TRBV3-2) combines with J gene TRBJ2-5, with 9 bases fitting TRBD2. The CDR3 contains 16 residues. With 3 bases clipped from V and 6 bases from J, the junction kept 11 bases outside the gene matches. CDR1 and CDR2 (germline): LGHDT, YNNKEL (reference sequence). The DNA for the CDR3 is TGTGCCAGCAGCCACGTACTAGCGGGTGGATGGAAGACCCAGTACTTC. Encoded protein: CASSHVLAGGWKTQYF.

This clone has just one count. CDR3 amino acids: CASSPPQGGANVLTF. The CDR3 DNA reads as TGTGCCAGCAGCCCCCCCCAGGGTGGGGCCAACGTCCTGACTTTC. The chain combines TRBV3-1 (or the pseudogene TRBV3-2) with TRBJ2-6; perhaps TRBD1 as D (5 bases). Germline V gives CDR1 LGHDT, CDR2 YNNKEL (reference sequence). The CDR3 runs to 15 residues. Deletions cut 4 bases from V and 3 bases from J, with 10 bases between.

This clone has a handful of counts. The chain recombines TRBV30 with TRBJ1-1, with D possibly being TRBD1 (6 bases). There are 14 residues in the CDR3. Looked up from germline, CDR1 is GTSNPN and CDR2 is SVGIG (reference sequence). V was clipped by 0 bases and J by 2 bases, with 10 bases between them. CDR3 DNA sequence: TGTGCCTGGAGTGTTACAGGGATTAACACTGAAGCTTTCTTT. Its translation is CAWSVTGINTEAFF.

This chain links TRBV27 with TRBJ1-2, with 7 nucleotides matching TRBD1. Germline CDR1 is MNHEY and CDR2 is SMNVEV (reference sequence). The CDR3 extends over 12 amino acids. J lost 7 bases, V lost 4 bases, and 3 bases had no gene match. For the CDR3, the DNA is TGTGCCAGCAGTTATCAGGGGGTTGGCTACACCTTC. Translating it yields CASSYQGVGYTF.

CDR3 protein: CTIPSAYTLSGANVLTF. CDR3 sequence (DNA): TGCACCATCCCTAGCGCCTACACCCTCTCTGGGGCCAACGTCCTGACTTTC. The rearrangement uses TRBV1 and TRBJ2-6; the D call in the table, TRBD2, was not verified against the DNA. TRBV1 is listed as a pseudogene. The CDR3 has 17 amino acids.

This clone has more than one count but fewer than ten. J is TRBJ1-1 and V is TRBV19; 8 bases map to TRBD1. This CDR3 has 15 amino acids. CDR1 is LNHDA and CDR2 is SQIVND in the germline V gene (reference sequence). V lost 5 bases and J lost 4; bases outside the gene matches: 9. The CDR3 region has the DNA TGTGCCAGTAGTCCGGTGGACAGGGCGGGCACTGAAGCTTTCTTT. It is translated as CASSPVDRAGTEAFF.

The genes are TRBV19 and TRBJ2-1; 11 bases match TRBD2. CDR3 length: 16 amino acids. Germline CDR1 and CDR2: LNHDA and SQIVND (reference sequence). V lost 5 bases and J lost 7; bases outside the gene matches: 10. The CDR3 sequence is CASSPEGLAAPNEQFF. CDR3 DNA sequence: TGTGCCAGTAGTCCAGAGGGACTAGCGGCCCCTAATGAGCAGTTCTTC.